These T cell receptor beta chains were read from a single sample in a study of CD8+ T cells in alopecia areata. The repertoire was sequenced with immunoSEQ multiplex PCR; TCRdb's copy has only in-frame clones and lacks some. This repertoire shows around 50,000 clones, about 96% found once; its top ten account for roughly 24%. Sequencing used CD8+ T cells sorted from blood, obtained at week 0. All receptors come from a human donor with alopecia areata. The CDR3 runs from the conserved cysteine through the conserved F or W. The order of the fields is J gene, D gene, clone size, V gene, CDR3 protein. D genes are given only for firm matches. Rows may omit the clone size; those that give it use once, few, many or a size class.

TRBJ2-1 - - TRBV27 CASSQLAGGEQFF
TRBJ2-2 TRBD1 once TRBV7-9 CASSGGQGSGELFF
TRBJ2-7 TRBD2 - TRBV4-3 CASSQDRISGGNLYEQYF
TRBJ2-7 - - TRBV7-9 CASSLIGYEQYF
TRBJ2-5 - - TRBV7-2 CASSLGRAPRHF
TRBJ2-1 - - TRBV5-1 CASSWTENFYNEQFF
TRBJ2-1 TRBD2 - TRBV4-3 CASSQGERLAGDEQFF
TRBJ1-5 - - TRBV7-9 CASSLGAGPRNQPQHF
TRBJ2-1 - once TRBV19 CASSKGYNEQFF
TRBJ2-3 - once TRBV7-2 CASSLAYYGTDTQYF
TRBJ2-5 TRBD2 - TRBV6-4 CARGGLETQYF
TRBJ2-3 - - TRBV27 CASSFRDTQYF
TRBJ2-1 TRBD2 - TRBV4-1 CASSQYQGLAGGNEQFF
TRBJ2-2 TRBD1 - TRBV5-1 CASSSTGVVRELFF
TRBJ1-4 - - TRBV11-2 CASSLGRTPTNEKLFF
TRBJ2-1 - - TRBV9 CASSGGTRNNEQFF
TRBJ1-2 - once TRBV18 CASSQQEYYGYTF
TRBJ2-3 TRBD1 - TRBV5-1 CASREGQGTDTQYF
TRBJ2-1 - - TRBV13 CASSLSWEQFF
TRBJ1-5 - - TRBV7-2 CASSLSSWQPQHF
TRBJ2-3 - - TRBV4-1 CASSQEPGILQDTQYF
TRBJ2-2 - - TRBV19 CASQRGGETGELFF
TRBJ2-7 TRBD1 - TRBV6-5 CASSYYRGEEQYF
TRBJ1-4 - - TRBV6-5 CASSYRPVNEKLFF
TRBJ2-1 - - TRBV4-3 CASSQDITGVIEFF
TRBJ2-1 - - TRBV2 CASSEAEEGPYNEQLF
TRBJ2-7 - - TRBV30 CAWGRGSYEQYF
TRBJ2-7 TRBD1 - TRBV7-9 CASAGQGFKQYF
TRBJ2-5 - - TRBV15 CATSRRRGGQETQYF
TRBJ1-5 - - TRBV5-4 CASSTGPPSNQPQHF
TRBJ2-2 - - TRBV4-3 CASSQGTFNTGELFF
TRBJ2-7 - - TRBV20-1 CSARIVDEQYF
TRBJ2-2 - - TRBV4-2 CASSHLNRDSSGELFF
TRBJ2-5 - - TRBV29-1 CSLRGVEQTQYF
TRBJ2-3 - once TRBV4-1 CASSHIGRGADTQYF
TRBJ2-7 - - TRBV4-1 CASSHGSRNEQYF
TRBJ2-1 TRBD1 - TRBV5-1 CASSAPGTGGYRLMHNEQFF
TRBJ2-6 - - TRBV27 CASSLSVTGANVLTF
TRBJ2-7 TRBD2 - TRBV5-4 CASSSAGTNVYEQYF
TRBJ2-7 TRBD2 - TRBV5-4 CASSSSLSGGAQYEQYF
TRBJ2-2 - - TRBV13 CASSLGRRAGELFF
TRBJ2-7 - - TRBV6-6 CASSYRDTHEQYF
TRBJ2-3 TRBD2 - TRBV2 CASSSLAGGPTDTQYF
TRBJ1-2 - - TRBV15 CATSRPGLDYGYTF
TRBJ2-5 TRBD2 - TRBV4-1 CASSQVGGGLAPRRDETQYF
TRBJ2-7 TRBD1 - TRBV7-9 CASSPAGDREYF
TRBJ1-1 - - TRBV19 CAKGGPEAFF
TRBJ2-3 TRBD2 - TRBV7-2 CASSPLLWGGDSTDTQYF
TRBJ2-3 - - TRBV6-5 CASSYSNPWTKQRQYF
TRBJ1-1 - - TRBV7-2 CASSLGSKITEAFF
TRBJ2-3 TRBD1 - TRBV5-6 CASRDRGKKDTQYF
TRBJ2-7 - - TRBV7-2 CASSFSPSLSYEQYF
TRBJ2-2 - - TRBV4-1 CASSQVIRNTGELFF
TRBJ2-3 TRBD1 once TRBV6-5 CASSTGTDTDTQYF